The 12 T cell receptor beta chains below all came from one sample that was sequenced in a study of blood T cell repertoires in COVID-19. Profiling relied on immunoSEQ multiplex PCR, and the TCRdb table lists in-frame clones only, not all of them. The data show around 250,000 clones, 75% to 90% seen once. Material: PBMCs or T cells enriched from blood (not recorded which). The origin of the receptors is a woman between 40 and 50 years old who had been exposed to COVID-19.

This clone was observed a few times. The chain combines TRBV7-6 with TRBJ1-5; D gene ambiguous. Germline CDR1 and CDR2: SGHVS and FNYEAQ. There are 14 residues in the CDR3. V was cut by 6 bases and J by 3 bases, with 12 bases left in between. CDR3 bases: TGTGCCAGCAGTCTCCTCGGTCCCAATCAGCCCCAGCATTTT. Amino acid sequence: CASSLLGPNQPQHF.

The CDR3 loop is CASSHGGETQYF. The CDR3 coding sequence is TGTGCCAGCAGCCACGGGGGGGAGACCCAGTACTTC. The chain carries TRBV6-2 or TRBV6-3 and TRBJ2-5; 7 bases map to TRBD2. Germline loops: CDR1 MNHEY, CDR2 SVGEGT. This CDR3 is built from 12 residues. J was trimmed by 5 bases and V by 6 bases; bases with no gene match: 3.

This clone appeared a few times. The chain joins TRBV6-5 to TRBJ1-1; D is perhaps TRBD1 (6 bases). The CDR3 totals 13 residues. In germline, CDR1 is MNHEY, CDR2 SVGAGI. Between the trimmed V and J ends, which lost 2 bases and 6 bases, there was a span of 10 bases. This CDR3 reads CASSYLPGAEAFF. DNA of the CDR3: TGTGCCAGCAGTTACCTACCAGGGGCTGAAGCTTTCTTT.

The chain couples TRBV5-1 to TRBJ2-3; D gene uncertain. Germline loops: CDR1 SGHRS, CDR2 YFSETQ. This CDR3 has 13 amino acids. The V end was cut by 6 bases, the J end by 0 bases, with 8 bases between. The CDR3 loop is CASTVPSTDTQYF. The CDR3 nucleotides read TGCGCCAGCACAGTACCCAGCACAGATACGCAGTATTTT.

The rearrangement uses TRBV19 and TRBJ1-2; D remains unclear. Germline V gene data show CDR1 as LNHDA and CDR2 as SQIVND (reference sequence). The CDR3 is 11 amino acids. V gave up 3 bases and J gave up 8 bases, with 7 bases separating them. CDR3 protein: CASSIREGYTF. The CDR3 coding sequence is TGTGCCAGTAGTATCCGTGAGGGCTACACCTTC. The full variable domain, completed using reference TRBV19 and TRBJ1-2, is DGGITQSPKYLFRKEGQNVTLSCEQNLNHDAMYWYRQDPGQGLRLIYYSQIVNDFQKGDIAEGYSVSREKKESFPLTVTSAQKNPTAFYLCASSIREGYTFGSGTRLTVV.

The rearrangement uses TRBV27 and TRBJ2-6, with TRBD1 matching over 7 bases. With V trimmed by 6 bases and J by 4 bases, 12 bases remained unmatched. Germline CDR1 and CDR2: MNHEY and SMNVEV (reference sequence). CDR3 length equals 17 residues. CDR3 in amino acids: CASSPGTVIWGANVLTF. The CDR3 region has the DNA TGTGCCAGCAGCCCCGGGACAGTCATCTGGGGGGCCAACGTCCTGACTTTC.

DNA of the CDR3: TGTGCCAGCAGTTTAACTTCCAGCACAGATACGCAGTATTTT. Its protein product is CASSLTSSTDTQYF. The chain joins TRBV28 to TRBJ2-3; the D is unclear. With 2 bases removed from V and 0 bases from J, the gap between germline ends came to 6 bases. The CDR3 covers 14 residues. Germline CDR1 and CDR2: MDHEN and SYDVKM.

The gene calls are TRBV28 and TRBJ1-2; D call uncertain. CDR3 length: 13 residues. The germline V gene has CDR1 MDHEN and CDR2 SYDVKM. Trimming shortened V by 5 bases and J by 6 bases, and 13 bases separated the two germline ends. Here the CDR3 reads CASSVGPIDGYTF. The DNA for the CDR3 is TGTGCCAGCAGTGTGGGCCCGATCGATGGCTACACCTTC.

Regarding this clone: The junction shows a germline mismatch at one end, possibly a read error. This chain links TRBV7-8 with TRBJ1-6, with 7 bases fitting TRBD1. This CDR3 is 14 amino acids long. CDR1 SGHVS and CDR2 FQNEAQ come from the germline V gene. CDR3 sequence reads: CASNLGTVNSPLHF. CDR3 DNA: TGTGCCAGCAACTTAGGGACAGTTAATTCACCCCTCCACTTT.

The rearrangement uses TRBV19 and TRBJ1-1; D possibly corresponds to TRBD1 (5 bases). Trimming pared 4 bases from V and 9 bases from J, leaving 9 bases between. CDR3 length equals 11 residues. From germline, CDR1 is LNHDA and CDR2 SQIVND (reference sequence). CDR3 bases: TGTGCCAGTAGTAGCAGGGTACAAGCTTTCTTT. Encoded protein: CASSSRVQAFF.

The CDR3 DNA sequence: TGTGCCAGCAGCTACAGGACTAGCGGAAAAACAGATACGCAGTATTTT. This encodes CASSYRTSGKTDTQYF. The chain recombines TRBV7-8 with TRBJ2-3; TRBD2 aligns across 10 bases. The CDR3 runs 16 residues. The junction had 7 bases not matched to a gene; V was cut back by 4 bases and J by 3 bases. CDR1 and CDR2 (germline): SGHVS, FQNEAQ.

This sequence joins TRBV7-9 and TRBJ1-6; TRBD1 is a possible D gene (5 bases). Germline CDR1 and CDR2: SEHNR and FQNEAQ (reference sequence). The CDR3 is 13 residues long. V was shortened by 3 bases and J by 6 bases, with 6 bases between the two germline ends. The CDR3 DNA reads TGTGCCAGCAGCTTCCAGGGTAATTCACCCCTCCACTTT. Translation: CASSFQGNSPLHF.